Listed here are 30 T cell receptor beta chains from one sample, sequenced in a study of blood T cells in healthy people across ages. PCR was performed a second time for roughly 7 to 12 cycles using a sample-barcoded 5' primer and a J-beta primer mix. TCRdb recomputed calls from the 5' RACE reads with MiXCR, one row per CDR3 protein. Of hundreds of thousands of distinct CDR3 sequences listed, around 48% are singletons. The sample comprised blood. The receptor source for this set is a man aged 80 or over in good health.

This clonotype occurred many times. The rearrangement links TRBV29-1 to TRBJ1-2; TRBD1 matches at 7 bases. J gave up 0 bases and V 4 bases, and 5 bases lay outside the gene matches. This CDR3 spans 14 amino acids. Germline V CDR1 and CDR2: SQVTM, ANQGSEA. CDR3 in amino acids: CSVGQGIANYGYTF. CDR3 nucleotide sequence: TGCAGCGTTGGACAGGGAATCGCTAACTATGGCTACACCTTC. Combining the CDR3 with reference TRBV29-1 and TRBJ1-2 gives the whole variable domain SAVISQKPSRDICQRGTSLTIQCQVDSQVTMMFWYRQQPGQSLTLIATANQGSEATYESGFVIDKFPISRPNLTFSTLTVSNMSPEDSSIYLCSVGQGIANYGYTFGSGTRLTVV.

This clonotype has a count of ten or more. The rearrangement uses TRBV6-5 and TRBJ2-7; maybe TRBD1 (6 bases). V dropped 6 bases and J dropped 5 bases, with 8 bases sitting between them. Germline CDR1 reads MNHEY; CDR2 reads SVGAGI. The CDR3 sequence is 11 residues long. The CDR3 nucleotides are TGTGCCAGCAGACAGGGTGACGAGCAGTACTTC. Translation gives CASRQGDEQYF.

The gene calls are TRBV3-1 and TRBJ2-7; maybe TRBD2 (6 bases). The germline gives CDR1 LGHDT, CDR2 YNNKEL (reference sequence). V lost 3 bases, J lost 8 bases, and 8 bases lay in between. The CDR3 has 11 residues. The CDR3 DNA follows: TGTGCCAGCAGCCACGGACTAAAGCAGTACTTC. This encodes CASSHGLKQYF.

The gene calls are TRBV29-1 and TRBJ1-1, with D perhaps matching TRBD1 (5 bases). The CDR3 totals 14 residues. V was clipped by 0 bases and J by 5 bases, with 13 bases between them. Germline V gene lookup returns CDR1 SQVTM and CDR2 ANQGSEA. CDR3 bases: TGCAGCGTTGAAGAATTTAGGGGCGCAACTGAAGCTTTCTTT. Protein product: CSVEEFRGATEAFF.

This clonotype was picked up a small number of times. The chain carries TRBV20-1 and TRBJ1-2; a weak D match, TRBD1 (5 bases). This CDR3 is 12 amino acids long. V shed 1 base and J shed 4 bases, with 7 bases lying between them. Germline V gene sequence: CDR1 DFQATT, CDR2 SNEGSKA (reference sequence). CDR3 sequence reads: CSARAGAYGYTF. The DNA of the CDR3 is TGCAGTGCTAGAGCCGGGGCCTATGGCTACACCTTC.

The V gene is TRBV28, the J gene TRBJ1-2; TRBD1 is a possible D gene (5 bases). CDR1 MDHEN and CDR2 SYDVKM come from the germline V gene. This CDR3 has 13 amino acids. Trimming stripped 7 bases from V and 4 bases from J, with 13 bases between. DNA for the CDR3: TGTGCCAGCACTCGCTCGGGGGGCTATGGCTACACCTTC. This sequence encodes CASTRSGGYGYTF.

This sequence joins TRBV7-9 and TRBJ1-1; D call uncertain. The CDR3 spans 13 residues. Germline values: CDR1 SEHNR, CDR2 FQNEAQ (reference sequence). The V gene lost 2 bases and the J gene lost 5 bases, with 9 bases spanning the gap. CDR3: CASSLNGETEAFF. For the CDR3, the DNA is TGTGCCAGCAGCTTAAACGGAGAAACTGAAGCTTTCTTT.

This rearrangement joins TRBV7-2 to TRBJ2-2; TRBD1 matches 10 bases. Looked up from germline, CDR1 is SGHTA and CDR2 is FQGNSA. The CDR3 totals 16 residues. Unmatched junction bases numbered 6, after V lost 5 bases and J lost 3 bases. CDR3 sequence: CASSRDRGLYTGELFF. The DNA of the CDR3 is TGTGCCAGCAGCCGGGACAGGGGCTTGTACACCGGGGAGCTGTTTTTT.

CDR3 amino acids: CASSVSGSTDTQYF. CDR3 DNA: TGTGCCAGCAGCGTTAGCGGTAGCACAGATACGCAGTATTTT. The chain uses TRBV9 and TRBJ2-3; D is possibly TRBD2 (6 bases). Trimming removed 2 bases from V and 0 bases from J, with 7 bases in between. CDR3 length equals 14 residues. CDR1 is SGDLS and CDR2 is YYNGEE in the germline V gene.

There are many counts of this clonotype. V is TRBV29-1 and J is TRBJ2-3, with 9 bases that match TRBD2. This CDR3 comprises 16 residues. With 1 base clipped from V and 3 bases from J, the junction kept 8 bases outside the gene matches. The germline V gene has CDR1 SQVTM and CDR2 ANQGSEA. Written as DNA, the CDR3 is TGCAGCGTTGAAGGAACTATAGCGGGAGAAACAGATACGCAGTATTTT. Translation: CSVEGTIAGETDTQYF.

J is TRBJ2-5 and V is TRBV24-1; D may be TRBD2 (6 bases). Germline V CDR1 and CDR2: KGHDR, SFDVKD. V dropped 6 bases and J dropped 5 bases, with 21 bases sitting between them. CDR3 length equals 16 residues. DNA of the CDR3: TGTGCCACCAGTCGGAGTAGCGGAGGGTCCTGGGAGACCCAGTACTTC. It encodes CATSRSSGGSWETQYF.

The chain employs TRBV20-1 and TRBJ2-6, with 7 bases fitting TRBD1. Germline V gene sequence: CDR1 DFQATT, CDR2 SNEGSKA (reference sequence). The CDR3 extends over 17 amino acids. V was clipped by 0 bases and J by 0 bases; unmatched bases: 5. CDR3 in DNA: TGCAGTGCTAGAGATGGACAGGCGTTCTCTGGGGCCAACGTCCTGACTTTC. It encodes CSARDGQAFSGANVLTF.

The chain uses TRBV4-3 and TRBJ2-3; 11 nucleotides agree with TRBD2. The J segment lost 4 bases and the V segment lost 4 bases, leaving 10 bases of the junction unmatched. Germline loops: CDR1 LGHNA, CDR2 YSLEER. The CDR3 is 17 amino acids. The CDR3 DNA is TGCGCCAGCAGCCCAAGACCACTAGCGGGGGTCTCAGATACGCAGTATTTT. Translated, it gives CASSPRPLAGVSDTQYF.

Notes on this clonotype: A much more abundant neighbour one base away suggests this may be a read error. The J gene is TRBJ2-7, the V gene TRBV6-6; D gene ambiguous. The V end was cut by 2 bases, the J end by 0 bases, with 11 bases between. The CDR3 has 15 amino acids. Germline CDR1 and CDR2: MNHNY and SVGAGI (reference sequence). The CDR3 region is CASSYANKVSYEQYF. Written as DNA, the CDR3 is TGTGCCAGCAGTTACGCGAATAAGGTCTCCTACGAGCAGTACTTC.

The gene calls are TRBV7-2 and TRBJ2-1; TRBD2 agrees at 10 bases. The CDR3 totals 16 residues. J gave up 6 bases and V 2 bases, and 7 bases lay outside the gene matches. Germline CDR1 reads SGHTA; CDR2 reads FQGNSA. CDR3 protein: CASSLSSSGSPNEQFF. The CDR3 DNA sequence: TGTGCCAGCAGCTTATCGTCTAGCGGGAGTCCCAATGAGCAGTTCTTC.

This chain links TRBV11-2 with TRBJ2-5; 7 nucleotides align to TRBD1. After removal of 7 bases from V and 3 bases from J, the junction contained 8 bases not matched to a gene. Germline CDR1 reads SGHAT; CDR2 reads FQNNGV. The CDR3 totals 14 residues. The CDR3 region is CASTRLQGEETQYF. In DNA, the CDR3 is TGTGCCAGCACCCGACTCCAGGGGGAAGAGACCCAGTACTTC.

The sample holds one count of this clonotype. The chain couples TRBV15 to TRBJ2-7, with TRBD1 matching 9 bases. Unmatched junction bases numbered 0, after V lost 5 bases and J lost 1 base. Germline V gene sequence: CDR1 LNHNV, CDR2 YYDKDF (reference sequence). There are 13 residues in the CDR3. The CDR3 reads CATSGTGSYEQYF. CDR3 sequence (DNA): TGTGCCACCAGCGGGACAGGGTCCTACGAGCAGTACTTC. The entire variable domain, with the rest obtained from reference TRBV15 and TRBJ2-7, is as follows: DAMVIQNPRYQVTQFGKPVTLSCSQTLNHNVMYWYQQKSSQAPKLLFHYYDKDFNNEADTPDNFQSRRPNTSFCFLDIRSPGLGDTAMYLCATSGTGSYEQYFGPGTRLTVT.

DNA of the CDR3: TGCAGCGTTGATGTAGGGTTGAGCACAGATACGCAGTATTTT. Translated: CSVDVGLSTDTQYF. The genes are TRBV29-1 and TRBJ2-3; D unclear. Germline assignment: CDR1 SQVTM and CDR2 ANQGSEA. The CDR3 extends over 14 amino acids. Trimming stripped 3 bases from V and 0 bases from J, with 10 bases between.

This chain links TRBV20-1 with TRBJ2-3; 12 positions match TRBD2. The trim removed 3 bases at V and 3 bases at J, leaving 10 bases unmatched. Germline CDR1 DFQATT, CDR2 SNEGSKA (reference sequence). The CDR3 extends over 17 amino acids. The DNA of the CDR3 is TGCAGTGCTAGTCCAAGACTAGCGGGGGCGGATACAGATACGCAGTATTTT. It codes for CSASPRLAGADTDTQYF.

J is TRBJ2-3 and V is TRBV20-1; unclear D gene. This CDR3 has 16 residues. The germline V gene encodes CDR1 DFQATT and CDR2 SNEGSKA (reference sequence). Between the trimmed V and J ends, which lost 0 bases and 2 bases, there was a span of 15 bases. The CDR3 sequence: CSARDNWVTHTDTQYF. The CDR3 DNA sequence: TGCAGTGCTAGAGATAATTGGGTGACCCACACAGATACGCAGTATTTT.

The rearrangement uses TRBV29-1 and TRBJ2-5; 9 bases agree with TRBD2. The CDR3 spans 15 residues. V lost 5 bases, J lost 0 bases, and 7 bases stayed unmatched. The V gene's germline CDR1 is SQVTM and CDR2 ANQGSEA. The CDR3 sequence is CSVIPSGDYQETQYF. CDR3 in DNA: TGCAGCGTTATCCCTAGCGGGGACTACCAAGAGACCCAGTACTTC. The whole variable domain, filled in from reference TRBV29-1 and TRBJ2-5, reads SAVISQKPSRDICQRGTSLTIQCQVDSQVTMMFWYRQQPGQSLTLIATANQGSEATYESGFVIDKFPISRPNLTFSTLTVSNMSPEDSSIYLCSVIPSGDYQETQYFGPGTRLLVL.

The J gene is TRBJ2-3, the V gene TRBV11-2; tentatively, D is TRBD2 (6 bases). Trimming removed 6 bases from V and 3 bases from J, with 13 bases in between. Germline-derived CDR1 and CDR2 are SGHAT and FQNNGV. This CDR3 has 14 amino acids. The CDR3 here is CASRASVMTDTQYF. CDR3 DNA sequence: TGTGCCAGCAGGGCTAGCGTGATGACAGATACGCAGTATTTT.

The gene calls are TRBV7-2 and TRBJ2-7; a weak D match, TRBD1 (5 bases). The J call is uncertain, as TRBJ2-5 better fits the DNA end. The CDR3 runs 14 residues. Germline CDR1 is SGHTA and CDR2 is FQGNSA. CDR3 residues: CASSLGLGVETQYF. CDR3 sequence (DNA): TGTGCCAGCAGCTTAGGTCTAGGGGTTGAGACCCAGTACTTC.

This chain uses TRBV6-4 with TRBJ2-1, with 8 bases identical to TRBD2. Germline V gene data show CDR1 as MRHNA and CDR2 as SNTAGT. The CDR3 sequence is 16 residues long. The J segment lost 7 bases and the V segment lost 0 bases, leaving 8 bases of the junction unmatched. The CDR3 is CASSDSPGLDSNEQFF. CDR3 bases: TGTGCCAGCAGTGACTCCCCGGGACTAGATAGTAATGAGCAGTTCTTC.

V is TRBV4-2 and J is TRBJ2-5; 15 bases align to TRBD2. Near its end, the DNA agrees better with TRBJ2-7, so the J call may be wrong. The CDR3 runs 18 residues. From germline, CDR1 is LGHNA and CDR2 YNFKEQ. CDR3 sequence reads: CASSLGLAGGALPYEQYF. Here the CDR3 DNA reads TGTGCCAGCAGCCTCGGACTAGCGGGGGGGGCCCTTCCCTACGAGCAGTACTTC.

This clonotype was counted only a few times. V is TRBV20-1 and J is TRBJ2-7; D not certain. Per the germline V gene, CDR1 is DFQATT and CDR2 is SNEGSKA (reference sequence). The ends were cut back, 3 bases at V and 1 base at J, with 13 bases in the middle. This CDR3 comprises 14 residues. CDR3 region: CSASFPKQSYEQYF. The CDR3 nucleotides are TGCAGTGCTAGTTTCCCGAAACAGTCCTACGAGCAGTACTTC.

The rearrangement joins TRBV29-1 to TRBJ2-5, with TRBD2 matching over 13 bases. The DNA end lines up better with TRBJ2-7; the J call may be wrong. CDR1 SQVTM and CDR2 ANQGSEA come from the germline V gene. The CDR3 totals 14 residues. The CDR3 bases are TGCAGCGTTGGACTAGCGGGAGGTGCCTACGAGCAGTACTTC. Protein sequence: CSVGLAGGAYEQYF.

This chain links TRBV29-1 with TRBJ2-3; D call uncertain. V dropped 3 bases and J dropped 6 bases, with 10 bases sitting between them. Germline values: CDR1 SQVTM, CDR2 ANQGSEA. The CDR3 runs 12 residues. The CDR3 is CSVETPTDTQYF. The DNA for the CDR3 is TGCAGCGTTGAGACTCCAACGGATACGCAGTATTTT.

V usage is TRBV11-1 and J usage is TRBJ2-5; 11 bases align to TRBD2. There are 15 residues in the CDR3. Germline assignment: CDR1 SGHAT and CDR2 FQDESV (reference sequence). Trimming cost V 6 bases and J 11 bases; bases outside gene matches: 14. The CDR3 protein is CASSQLAGDFYGQYF. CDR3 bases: TGTGCCAGCAGTCAACTAGCGGGGGACTTCTACGGGCAGTACTTC.

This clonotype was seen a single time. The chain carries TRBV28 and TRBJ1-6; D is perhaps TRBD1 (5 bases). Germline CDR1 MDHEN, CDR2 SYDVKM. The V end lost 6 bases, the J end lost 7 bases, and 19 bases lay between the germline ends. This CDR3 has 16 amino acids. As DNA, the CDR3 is TGTGCCAGCAGCAACCTACCGGGGGGTTGGAATTCACCCCTCCACTTT. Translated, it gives CASSNLPGGWNSPLHF.